This T cell receptor (beta chain) is from a study of T cells expressing NK-cell markers. Whole-study results and caveats: Dominant NKG2C+ clonotype frequencies of roughly 1.0-8% of CD8+ T cells were measured in more than 5 donors.

Following a re-call of the 5' RACE reads, TCRdb has one entry per CDR3 protein and lacks DNA. This sample's table reports fewer than 550,000 distinct CDR3 sequences. The CDR3 totals 15 residues. CDR1 and CDR2 (germline): SGDLS, YYNGEE. Worth noting for this clonotype: The antigen is unknown.

The TCR sequence derives from a woman aged 45 to 65 in good health. The chain carries TRBV9 and TRBJ2-2; TCRdb selects TRBD2, and the lack of DNA leaves this call unchecked. Sequencing was carried out using blood T cells: a sorted CD56 or NKG2C T cell subset, CD4+ or CD8+ T cells, or bulk PBMC T cells (not recorded which). The CDR3 loop is CASSVVAGGDGELFF. The entire variable domain, with the rest obtained from reference TRBV9 and TRBJ2-2, is as follows: DSGVTQTPKHLITATGQRVTLRCSPRSGDLSVYWYQQSLDQGLQFLIQYYNGEERAKGNILERFSAQQFPDLHSELNLSSLELGDSALYFCASSVVAGGDGELFFGEGSRLTVL.